A single T cell receptor (beta chain) is shown here with its context. These data belong to a study of T cell changes during pregnancy in multiple sclerosis. J lost 5 bases, V lost 7 bases, and 13 bases had no gene match. CDR3 length: 15 residues. Germline V lookup: CDR1 MNHEY, CDR2 SVGAGI. This table comes from immunoSEQ multiplex PCR, and its TCRdb copy is limited to in-frame clones, with some not included. The data show 85,000 to 90,000 clones, about 91% seen once. The chain joins TRBV6-5 to TRBJ2-7, with 8 bases fitting TRBD1. The sequences come from peripheral blood, collected in the first trimester of pregnancy. This clonotype was obtained from a female donor in good health, enrolled as a control in a pregnancy study. The CDR3 DNA reads TGTGCCAGCAATGTAGACAGGGGAGGCATCAACGAGCAGTACTTC. Protein product: CASNVDRGGINEQYF.